The clone carrying this T cell receptor (beta chain) was recorded a few times. The CDR3 extends over 10 amino acids. V lost 5 bases to trimming and J lost 5 bases, with 7 bases between them. Germline V lookup: CDR1 DFQATT, CDR2 SNEGSKA (reference sequence). Naive CD4+ cells had CD25+ Tregs removed. After constant-region reverse-primer amplification, full-length variable regions underwent semi-nested PCR with Nested Universal Primer A. MiXCR was run by TCRdb on the 5' RACE reads, yielding one entry per CDR3 protein. This table has about 53,000 distinct CDR3 sequences, around 26% appearing once. The sample was tumor-infiltrating naive CD4+ T cells sorted from the breast tumor. Subset here: naive CD4+ T cells, CD4+CD45RA+CD25-. The sequence was obtained from a female donor with breast cancer. V gene TRBV20-1 combines with J gene TRBJ2-7, with D unclear. CDR3 sequence reads: CSALHHEQYF. CDR3 in DNA: TGCAGTGCTTTACATCACGAGCAGTACTTC.